This T cell receptor beta chain was sequenced in a study of radiotherapy plus CTLA-4 blockade in lung cancer. Broader study findings: The study found tumor-derived TCR clones expanded in blood after radiotherapy plus ipilimumab.

The V end was cut by 6 bases, the J end by 3 bases, with 11 bases between. Per germline, CDR1 SGHRS and CDR2 YFSETQ. This CDR3 contains 13 residues. Data came from immunoSEQ multiplex PCR; TCRdb stores just in-frame clones and leaves some out. The sample contains fewer than 55,000 clones, approximately 81% of which appear only once. In the case of this clone: Its specificity is unknown.

The sequencing used peripheral blood, collected from a patient treated with radiotherapy plus ipilimumab. The chain carries TRBV5-1 and TRBJ2-3; D is ambiguous. The source of this sequence is a human donor with non-small cell lung cancer whose response to radiotherapy plus ipilimumab could not be evaluated. The CDR3, as DNA: TGCGCCAGCAACTCAGCGACGACAGATACGCAGTATTTT. Translated: CASNSATTDTQYF.